This entry lists 19 T cell receptor beta chains sequenced from one sample in a study of blood T cell repertoires in COVID-19. Sequenced by immunoSEQ multiplex PCR; TCRdb stores in-frame clones only, minus some. The table records 450,000 to 500,000 clones, 88% of them present only once. The sample comprised PBMCs or T cells enriched from blood (not recorded which). The receptors shown here come from a woman in her sixties or seventies who had recovered from COVID-19.

The chain links TRBV5-6 to TRBJ2-1; possibly TRBD2 for D (5 bases). From germline, CDR1 is SGHDT and CDR2 YYEEEE. The CDR3 contains 14 residues. V lost 2 bases and J 7 bases, leaving 13 bases between the germline ends. CDR3 in DNA: TGTGCCAGCAGCTTCGGTCTTGGCGGGAATGAGCAGTTCTTC. Translating it yields CASSFGLGGNEQFF. The whole variable domain, remainder taken from reference TRBV5-6 and TRBJ2-1, is DAGVTQSPTHLIKTRGQQVTLRCSPKSGHDTVSWYQQALGQGPQFIFQYYEEEERQRGNFPDRFSGHQFPNYSSELNVNALLLGDSALYLCASSFGLGGNEQFFGPGTRLTVL.

The rearrangement links TRBV29-1 to TRBJ2-7; possibly TRBD1 for D (7 bases). Deletions cut 3 bases from V and 3 bases from J, with 12 bases between. Germline assignment: CDR1 SQVTM and CDR2 ANQGSEA. CDR3 length equals 13 residues. CDR3 in amino acids: CSVDGQGGYEQYF. CDR3 DNA sequence: TGCAGCGTTGATGGGCAGGGGGGCTACGAGCAGTACTTC.

Of note for this clone: The sample contains more than one DNA sequence encoding this CDR3. This chain joins TRBV12-3 or TRBV12-4 and TRBJ2-5; D gene ambiguous. The germline V and J ends were trimmed by 4 bases and 4 bases, with 4 bases remaining between them. The CDR3 loop spans 11 amino acids. CDR3 in DNA: TGTGCCAGCAGTTCCGGAGAGACCCAGTACTTC. Protein product: CASSSGETQYF.

The chain has TRBV5-1 and TRBJ2-5; 10 bases are shared with TRBD1. The J segment lost 5 bases and the V segment lost 4 bases, leaving 5 bases of the junction unmatched. Germline CDR1 and CDR2: SGHRS and YFSETQ. The CDR3 length is 14 residues. The CDR3, as DNA: TGCGCCAGCAGCCACCCGGACAGGGGGGAGACCCAGTACTTC. Protein sequence: CASSHPDRGETQYF.

This clone was seen a single time. The DNA of the CDR3 is TGTGCCAGCAGCCAAGACCTCAGGGGTGGAAACTATGGCTACACCTTC. Protein: CASSQDLRGGNYGYTF. The gene calls are TRBV4-2 and TRBJ1-2; weak D call: TRBD1 (6 bases). V was trimmed by 0 bases and J by 2 bases, leaving 13 bases between them. CDR1 LGHNA and CDR2 YNFKEQ come from the germline V gene. The CDR3 runs 16 residues.

The V call is TRBV5-1, the J call TRBJ1-3, with TRBD1 identical over 8 bases. Unmatched junction bases numbered 8, after V lost 3 bases and J lost 0 bases. Per the germline V gene, CDR1 is SGHRS and CDR2 is YFSETQ. This CDR3 contains 17 residues. In nucleotides, the CDR3 is TGCGCCAGCAGCTGGGGGCAGGGGGCTCCCTCTGGAAACACCATATATTTT. Residues: CASSWGQGAPSGNTIYF.

The V gene is TRBV5-1, the J gene TRBJ1-5, with 8 nucleotides matching TRBD1. Germline V lookup: CDR1 SGHRS, CDR2 YFSETQ. V lost 4 bases and J lost 3; bases outside the gene matches: 9. The CDR3 is made up of 16 amino acids. CDR3 residues: CASSPGQGNINQPQHF. Here the CDR3 DNA reads TGCGCCAGCAGCCCTGGACAGGGTAATATCAATCAGCCCCAGCATTTT.

The J gene is TRBJ1-4, the V gene TRBV27, with D possibly matching TRBD1 (6 bases). The CDR3 spans 15 residues. The germline V and J ends were trimmed by 3 bases and 4 bases, with 12 bases remaining between them. The germline CDR1 and CDR2 sequences are MNHEY and SMNVEV (reference sequence). The CDR3 DNA reads TGTGCCAGCAGTTTCTCCGGGACAAATAATGAAAAACTGTTTTTT. It codes for CASSFSGTNNEKLFF.

For the CDR3, the DNA is TGTGCCAGCAGTGAGCTAGGACTTGGACAGGCCCTGACTTTC. It yields the protein CASSELGLGQALTF. V is TRBV2 and J is TRBJ2-6, with 7 positions matching TRBD1. CDR1 is SNHLY and CDR2 is FYNNEI in the germline V gene. The CDR3 has 14 amino acids. J lost 15 bases, V lost 3 bases, and 11 bases had no gene match.

The V and J genes are TRBV11-2 and TRBJ1-1, with TRBD1 matching 7 bases. J gave up 3 bases and V 5 bases, and 6 bases lay outside the gene matches. CDR3 size: 14 residues. CDR1 is SGHAT, CDR2 FQNNGV, per germline. The CDR3 spells CASSLSQGDTEAFF. The DNA for the CDR3 is TGTGCCAGCAGCCTCAGCCAGGGGGACACTGAAGCTTTCTTT. The variable domain in full, completed from reference TRBV11-2 and TRBJ1-1, reads EAGVAQSPRYKIIEKRQSVAFWCNPISGHATLYWYQQILGQGPKLLIQFQNNGVVDDSQLPKDRFSAERLKGVDSTLKIQPAKLEDSAVYLCASSLSQGDTEAFFGQGTRLTVV.

This sequence joins TRBV27 and TRBJ2-7; D perhaps matches TRBD2 (6 bases). The CDR3 has 14 amino acids. CDR1 and CDR2 from the germline V gene are MNHEY and SMNVEV (reference sequence). V shed 2 bases and J shed 5 bases, with 13 bases lying between them. The DNA of the CDR3 is TGTGCCAGCAGTTTACCGGGGGATCTCAACGAGCAGTACTTC. It yields the protein CASSLPGDLNEQYF.

In this sample, this clone turned up once. The chain joins TRBV4-2 to TRBJ1-2, with D hard to call. Looked up from germline, CDR1 is LGHNA and CDR2 is YNFKEQ. The CDR3 covers 14 residues. V dropped 0 bases and J dropped 4 bases, with 9 bases sitting between them. CDR3 residues: CASSQDGWSYGYTF. CDR3 bases: TGTGCCAGCAGCCAAGATGGGTGGAGCTATGGCTACACCTTC.

The rearrangement uses TRBV19 and TRBJ1-5; weak D call: TRBD1 (5 bases). Germline CDR1 and CDR2: LNHDA and SQIVND (reference sequence). The CDR3 consists of 14 residues. V gave up 7 bases and J gave up 0 bases, with 10 bases separating them. CDR3 nucleotide sequence: TGTGCCAGTACCTTGGGGGGTAGCAATCAGCCCCAGCATTTT. It is translated as CASTLGGSNQPQHF.

This clone is a singleton in its sample. The CDR3 DNA reads as TGTGCCACCAGTGGGCAGGGGGCCGATGGCTACACCTTC. Its protein product is CATSGQGADGYTF. This chain uses TRBV24-1 with TRBJ1-2, with 8 nucleotides matching TRBD1. The CDR3 loop spans 13 amino acids. V was clipped by 5 bases and J by 6 bases; unmatched bases: 4. CDR1 is KGHDR and CDR2 is SFDVKD in the germline V gene.

The chain employs TRBV5-1 and TRBJ1-4, with 9 positions matching TRBD1. Germline V gene lookup returns CDR1 SGHRS and CDR2 YFSETQ. There are 14 residues in the CDR3. V trimming: 5 bases; J trimming: 8 bases; junction bases outside the gene matches: 7. The CDR3 here is CASRIGTGREKLFF. In nucleotides, the CDR3 is TGCGCCAGCAGGATCGGGACAGGGAGAGAAAAACTGTTTTTT.

J is TRBJ1-1 and V is TRBV15, with no clear D. With 6 bases removed from V and 1 base from J, the gap between germline ends came to 12 bases. Germline CDR1 and CDR2: LNHNV and YYDKDF (reference sequence). The CDR3 contains 14 residues. The CDR3 DNA follows: TGTGCCACCAGGAGTCTTCAGGAGAACACTGAAGCTTTCTTT. As protein: CATRSLQENTEAFF. Combining the CDR3 with reference TRBV15 and TRBJ1-1 gives the whole variable domain DAMVIQNPRYQVTQFGKPVTLSCSQTLNHNVMYWYQQKSSQAPKLLFHYYDKDFNNEADTPDNFQSRRPNTSFCFLDIRSPGLGDTAMYLCATRSLQENTEAFFGQGTRLTVV.

This chain connects TRBV6-5 to TRBJ1-4, with a tentative D call TRBD1 (5 bases). This CDR3 is built from 15 residues. Germline assignment: CDR1 MNHEY and CDR2 SVGAGI. V was cut by 2 bases and J by 8 bases, with 15 bases left in between. This CDR3 is CASSYRGGRAEKLFF. The DNA for the CDR3 is TGTGCCAGCAGTTACCGGGGGGGTCGTGCGGAAAAACTGTTTTTT.

The rearrangement links TRBV2 to TRBJ2-3; D gene unclear. Trimming cost V 6 bases and J 6 bases, with 10 bases left between them. The CDR3 length is 12 residues. Germline CDR1 SNHLY, CDR2 FYNNEI. CDR3 region: CASSPLRDTQYF. CDR3 DNA sequence: TGTGCCAGCAGCCCTCTGCGGGATACGCAGTATTTT.

The chain has TRBV3-1 (or the pseudogene TRBV3-2) and TRBJ1-2; D is uncertain. Per the germline V gene, CDR1 is LGHDT and CDR2 is YNNKEL (reference sequence). The ends were cut back, 2 bases at V and 1 base at J, with 5 bases in the middle. The CDR3 has 13 residues. The CDR3 sequence is CASSQRDNYGYTF. In DNA, the CDR3 is TGTGCCAGCAGCCAACGGGATAACTATGGCTACACCTTC.